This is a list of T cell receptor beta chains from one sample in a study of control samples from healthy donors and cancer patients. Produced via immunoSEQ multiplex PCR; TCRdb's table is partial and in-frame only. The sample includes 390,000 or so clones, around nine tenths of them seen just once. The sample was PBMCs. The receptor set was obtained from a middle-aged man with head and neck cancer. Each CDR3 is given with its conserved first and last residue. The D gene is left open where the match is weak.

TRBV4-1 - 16 CASSQDRGTLRYEQYF
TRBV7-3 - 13 CASSFGRTDTQYF
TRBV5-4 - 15 CASSLYGGTTYEQYF
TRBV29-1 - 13 CSVGSGRGNEQFF
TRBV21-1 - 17 CASSKGPLGIPEGEQYF
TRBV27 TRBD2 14 CASSLTSEYNEQFF
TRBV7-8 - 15 CASSLVGGPGNTIYF
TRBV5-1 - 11 CASALDYEQYF
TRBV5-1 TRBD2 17 CASSLGTSGKNQETQYF
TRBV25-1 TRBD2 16 CASSASSGRDHNEQFF
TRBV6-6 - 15 CASSYSWGSNQPQHF
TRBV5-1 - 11 CASSGQGEQFF
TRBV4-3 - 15 CASSQDTRGWDTQYF
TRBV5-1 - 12 CASSFGTDTQYF
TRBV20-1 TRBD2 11 CSARLAETQYF